The T cell receptor beta chain described here comes from a study of cytomegalovirus exposure and HLA in healthy donors. Vbeta (60) and Jbeta (13) primers were used in the PCR. The data were produced by immunoSEQ multiplex PCR, yet TCRdb's version contains in-frame clones alone and is incomplete. This table has tens of thousands of clones, 86% appearing once. The TCR sequence derives from a woman in her thirties or forties in good health and CMV-seropositive. Sequencing was carried out using PBMCs.

CDR3 nucleotides: TGTGCCAGCAGCTTGGGGGCGGGCACTGAAGCTTTCTTT. This gives the protein CASSLGAGTEAFF. The gene calls are TRBV7-3 and TRBJ1-1; D perhaps matches TRBD1 (6 bases). Trimming took off 3 bases at V and 4 bases at J, with 9 bases between the two ends. The CDR3 totals 13 residues. The germline V gene has CDR1 SGHTA and CDR2 FQGTGA.